This T cell receptor (beta chain) was documented in a study of siplizumab effects on memory and regulatory T cells. Overall study results and limits: The diversity of naive T cells seemed greater than that of memory cells, and their alloresponse contribution seemed major. An assignable naive or memory phenotype was lacking in roughly 80-95% of proliferating CD4+ or CD8+ clones.

The germline gives CDR1 LNHDA, CDR2 SQIVND (reference sequence). This CDR3 spans 13 amino acids. Method: immunoSEQ multiplex PCR; TCRdb's copy keeps in-frame clones and lacks some. Among some 62,000 clones, less than 85% were seen once, and the ten largest hold 3.8%. As for this clone: Its target is unknown. A much larger clone lies one base from this, so it may be a read error. Other nucleotide sequences from this sample produce the same CDR3.

The sequence was obtained from a human donor in good health. Sequencing was done on a sample of memory CD4+ T cells sorted from blood. V and J are TRBV19 and TRBJ2-7; perhaps TRBD2 as D (5 bases). The CDR3 loop reads CASSQAGLAEKYF. The CDR3, as DNA: TGCGCCAGTAGTCAAGCCGGACTCGCGGAGAAATACTTC.